This is a list of T cell receptor beta chains from one sample in a study of glioma-infiltrating T cells. TCRdb reprocessed the multiplex PCR reads with MiXCR, giving one entry per CDR3 protein. The sample holds some 85,000 distinct CDR3 sequences, about 23% seen once. The sample was glioma tissue, nonneoplastic brain tissue, or PBMCs (not recorded which). Every receptor here comes from a human donor with low-grade glioma or glioblastoma, undergoing nonglioma brain surgery, or in good health (not recorded which). Both conserved end residues are part of each CDR3. D genes are given only for firm matches. Size tells how often a clone was seen (once, few, many) or the class of an expanded clone, and some rows leave it out.

j_call: TRBJ2-7
v_call: TRBV2
d_call: TRBD2
clone_size: -
cdr3_aa: CASSERLAGTYEQYF
cdr3_nt: TGTGCCAGCAGTGAGCGACTAGCGGGGACCTACGAGCAGTACTTC

j_call: TRBJ2-7
v_call: TRBV5-1
d_call: TRBD1
clone_size: -
cdr3_aa: CASSWGQGDEQYF
cdr3_nt: TGCGCCAGCAGCTGGGGGCAGGGGGACGAGCAGTACTTC

j_call: TRBJ2-5
v_call: TRBV18
d_call: -
clone_size: -
cdr3_aa: CASSPRGDGGPETQYF
cdr3_nt: TGTGCCAGCTCACCACGAGGGGACGGGGGGCCAGAGACCCAGTACTTC

j_call: TRBJ2-7
v_call: TRBV12-3/TRBV12-4
d_call: TRBD2
clone_size: many
cdr3_aa: CASSLVASGPYEQYF
cdr3_nt: TGTGCCAGCAGTTTAGTGGCTAGCGGCCCCTACGAGCAGTACTTC

j_call: TRBJ2-1
v_call: TRBV5-4
d_call: -
clone_size: -
cdr3_aa: CATTVLSGDEQFF
cdr3_nt: TGTGCCACAACGGTCCTCTCCGGCGATGAGCAGTTCTTC

j_call: TRBJ1-2
v_call: TRBV2
d_call: TRBD1
clone_size: many
cdr3_aa: CAGRDRANYGYTF
cdr3_nt: TGTGCCGGACGGGACAGAGCTAACTATGGCTACACCTTC

j_call: TRBJ2-3
v_call: TRBV12-3/TRBV12-4
d_call: TRBD2
clone_size: few
cdr3_aa: CASRDILRGGGTDTQYF
cdr3_nt: TGTGCCAGCAGAGATATTCTGCGGGGGGGGGGCACAGATACGCAGTATTTT

j_call: TRBJ2-1
v_call: TRBV19
d_call: TRBD1
clone_size: -
cdr3_aa: CASSHPGTGAHNEQFF
cdr3_nt: TGTGCCAGTAGTCACCCCGGGACAGGGGCCCACAATGAGCAGTTCTTC

j_call: TRBJ2-7
v_call: TRBV10-3
d_call: TRBD1
clone_size: many
cdr3_aa: CAISGQGSEYEQYF
cdr3_nt: TGTGCCATCAGTGGACAGGGGAGCGAGTACGAGCAGTACTTC

j_call: TRBJ1-4
v_call: TRBV7-6
d_call: TRBD1
clone_size: many
cdr3_aa: CASSRNPGQEIYSKLFF
cdr3_nt: TGTGCCAGCAGCCGCAATCCCGGACAGGAGATTTACTCGAAACTGTTTTTT

j_call: TRBJ1-1
v_call: TRBV2
d_call: TRBD1
clone_size: many
cdr3_aa: CASSDTGGDTEAFF
cdr3_nt: TGTGCCAGCAGTGATACAGGGGGTGACACTGAAGCTTTCTTT

j_call: TRBJ2-1
v_call: TRBV7-9
d_call: -
clone_size: -
cdr3_aa: CASSLLSGQYNEQFF
cdr3_nt: TGTGCCAGCAGCCTACTCTCTGGGCAGTACAATGAGCAGTTCTTC

j_call: TRBJ2-2
v_call: TRBV19
d_call: -
clone_size: many
cdr3_aa: CASKTDFNTGELFF
cdr3_nt: TGTGCCAGCAAGACAGATTTTAACACCGGGGAGCTGTTTTTT

j_call: TRBJ2-7
v_call: TRBV29-1
d_call: TRBD2
clone_size: -
cdr3_aa: CSVERSSGMSSYEQYF
cdr3_nt: TGCAGCGTTGAAAGGAGTAGCGGGATGAGCTCCTACGAGCAGTACTTC